A single sample gave rise to the 31 T cell receptor beta chains below, sequenced in a study of cytomegalovirus exposure and HLA in healthy donors. PCR involved 60 Vbeta and 13 Jbeta primers. Method: immunoSEQ multiplex PCR; TCRdb's copy keeps in-frame clones and lacks some. This sample contains about 48,000 clones. Input material: PBMCs. The source of these receptors is a male donor in good health and CMV-seropositive.

The V and J genes are TRBV7-2 and TRBJ1-2; 10 bases align to TRBD1. V shed 1 base, J shed 7 bases, and the junction held 6 bases outside the gene matches. Germline CDR1 reads SGHTA; CDR2 reads FQGNSA. This CDR3 is 15 amino acids long. The CDR3 nucleotides read TGTGCCAGCAGCTTAGTTCCCGGACAGGGGGGTGGCTACACCTTC. It is translated as CASSLVPGQGGGYTF. Full variable domain (rest looked up from reference TRBV7-2 and TRBJ1-2): GAGVSQSPSNKVTEKGKDVELRCDPISGHTALYWYRQSLGQGLEFLIYFQGNSAPDKSGLPSDRFSAERTGGSVSTLTIQRTQQEDSAVYLCASSLVPGQGGGYTFGSGTRLTVV.

The chain uses TRBV11-2 and TRBJ2-7; TRBD1 might be the D (6 bases). The germline V gene encodes CDR1 SGHAT and CDR2 FQNNGV. The CDR3 contains 15 residues. Deletions cut 5 bases from V and 0 bases from J, with 14 bases between. CDR3 sequence: CASSPGTISSYEQYF. DNA for the CDR3: TGTGCCAGCAGCCCCGGGACAATAAGCTCCTACGAGCAGTACTTC.

The chain links TRBV7-3 to TRBJ2-7; D call uncertain. In germline, CDR1 is SGHTA, CDR2 FQGTGA. This CDR3 contains 13 residues. The V end lost 5 bases, the J end lost 3 bases, and 11 bases lay between the germline ends. The CDR3 region is CASSVSTGYEQYF. Written as DNA, the CDR3 is TGTGCCAGCAGCGTCTCGACTGGCTACGAGCAGTACTTC.

The V call is TRBV7-2, the J call TRBJ2-4; D possibly corresponds to TRBD1 (5 bases). This CDR3 spans 13 amino acids. Germline V gene sequence: CDR1 SGHTA, CDR2 FQGNSA. V was cut by 2 bases and J by 9 bases, with 11 bases left in between. The CDR3: CASSLTGAGIQYF. The CDR3 bases are TGTGCCAGCAGCTTAACTGGGGCCGGCATTCAGTACTTC.

This chain connects TRBV27 to TRBJ2-1, with 14 bases aligning to TRBD2. CDR3 length: 19 residues. V shed 5 bases, J shed 2 bases, and the junction held 11 bases outside the gene matches. Germline V gives CDR1 MNHEY, CDR2 SMNVEV (reference sequence). As DNA, the CDR3 is TGTGCCAGCAGTCCGAGGACTAGCGGGGGGAGTCCGCCCTACAATGAGCAGTTCTTC. It specifies CASSPRTSGGSPPYNEQFF.

Comments on this clone: This sample includes further DNA sequences coding for the same CDR3. Written as DNA, the CDR3 is TGTGCCAGCTCACCACCGGAGATTCAAGAGACCCAGTACTTC. The encoded protein is CASSPPEIQETQYF. This chain uses TRBV18 with TRBJ2-5, with unresolved D. This CDR3 spans 14 amino acids. Trimming removed 0 bases at V and 2 bases at J, with 7 bases between. CDR1 KGHSH and CDR2 LQKENI come from the germline V gene. Based on the CDR3 plus reference TRBV18 and TRBJ2-5, the full variable domain is NAGVMQNPRHLVRRRGQEARLRCSPMKGHSHVYWYRQLPEEGLKFMVYLQKENIIDESGMPKERFSAEFPKEGPSILRIQQVVRGDSAAYFCASSPPEIQETQYFGPGTRLLVL.

The CDR3 sequence: CAWRLGGPSTDTQYF. CDR3 coding DNA: TGTGCCTGGAGGTTGGGGGGACCTAGCACAGATACGCAGTATTTT. The chain links TRBV30 to TRBJ2-3; maybe TRBD2 (6 bases). This CDR3 is built from 15 residues. V was trimmed by 3 bases and J by 0 bases, leaving 13 bases between them. Germline CDR1 GTSNPN, CDR2 SVGIG (reference sequence).

The chain recombines TRBV5-1 with TRBJ2-7; TRBD2 matches at 12 bases. The CDR3 is 19 residues long. Germline CDR1 reads SGHRS; CDR2 reads YFSETQ. Trimming cost V 0 bases and J 5 bases; bases outside gene matches: 15. CDR3 sequence (DNA): TGCGCCAGCAGCTTGGGATATAGGACTAGCGGGGACTCAGTCGACGAGCAGTACTTC. Residues: CASSLGYRTSGDSVDEQYF.

V is TRBV19 and J is TRBJ1-4; D uncertain. This CDR3 spans 12 amino acids. V was trimmed by 5 bases and J by 6 bases, leaving 7 bases between them. CDR1 is LNHDA, CDR2 SQIVND, per germline (reference sequence). The CDR3: CASSLGDEKLFF. The CDR3 coding sequence is TGTGCCAGTAGTTTGGGAGATGAAAAACTGTTTTTT.

The V gene is TRBV4-3, the J gene TRBJ2-3; D possibly corresponds to TRBD1 (5 bases). This CDR3 is 16 amino acids long. Trimming removed 0 bases from V and 5 bases from J, with 15 bases in between. CDR1 and CDR2 (germline): LGHNA, YSLEER. The CDR3 DNA is TGCGCCAGCAGCCAAGATCATAAGGGGCTCGGAGATACGCAGTATTTT. This encodes CASSQDHKGLGDTQYF.

The chain recombines TRBV11-3 with TRBJ2-6; D is perhaps TRBD2 (7 bases). Germline assignment: CDR1 SGHNT and CDR2 YENEEA. The CDR3 has 15 amino acids. V shed 3 bases and J shed 4 bases, with 10 bases lying between them. CDR3 sequence (DNA): TGTGCCAGCAGCTTCGGGGGGCCCGGGGCCAACGTCCTGACTTTC. Encoded protein: CASSFGGPGANVLTF.

On this clone: A junction end diverges from the germline sequence, so it may reflect a read error. V usage is TRBV14 and J usage is TRBJ2-7; 8 bases align to TRBD1. This CDR3 spans 13 amino acids. Germline CDR1 and CDR2: SGHDN and FVKESK. The CDR3 nucleotides are TGTGCCAGCAGCCAAGAGGGGACAGGAACCCTTATCTTC. Encoded protein: CASSQEGTGTLIF.

The V call is TRBV14, the J call TRBJ2-7; D remains unclear. Between the trimmed V and J ends, which lost 0 bases and 0 bases, there was a span of 9 bases. This CDR3 comprises 15 residues. From germline, CDR1 is SGHDN and CDR2 FVKESK. CDR3: CASSQDPGHSYEQYF. The CDR3 coding sequence is TGTGCCAGCAGCCAAGATCCAGGCCACTCCTACGAGCAGTACTTC.

The chain combines TRBV13 with TRBJ2-7; 10 positions match TRBD1. CDR1 and CDR2 from the germline V gene are PRHDT and FYEKMQ (reference sequence). Losses at the gene ends were 5 bases for V and 5 bases for J; bases not matched to a gene: 6. The CDR3 totals 14 residues. The CDR3 bases are TGTGCCAGCAGCATCCGGGACAGGGGCGACGAGCAGTACTTC. Translated: CASSIRDRGDEQYF.

The rearrangement uses TRBV10-3 and TRBJ2-3; TRBD2 is a possible D gene (5 bases). From germline, CDR1 is ENHRY and CDR2 SYGVKD. The CDR3 is 14 amino acids. V was cut by 3 bases and J by 0 bases, with 7 bases left in between. CDR3 DNA sequence: TGTGCCATCAGTGAACCGGGGAGCACAGATACGCAGTATTTT. It is translated as CAISEPGSTDTQYF.

V is TRBV2 and J is TRBJ1-5; D is perhaps TRBD1 (6 bases). V gave up 4 bases and J gave up 3 bases, with 13 bases separating them. The V gene's germline CDR1 is SNHLY and CDR2 FYNNEI. The CDR3 sequence is 15 residues long. In nucleotides, the CDR3 is TGTGCCAGCAGTGGGGGGCAACTTCACAATCAGCCCCAGCATTTT. This sequence encodes CASSGGQLHNQPQHF.

V is TRBV4-1 and J is TRBJ2-1, with D tentatively TRBD2 (7 bases). CDR1 is MGHRA and CDR2 is YSYEKL in the germline V gene. Trimming cost V 3 bases and J 6 bases, with 12 bases left between them. CDR3 length: 14 residues. In nucleotides, the CDR3 is TGCGCCAGCAGCCATTGGGGAGGGGGCAATGAGCAGTTCTTC. It yields the protein CASSHWGGGNEQFF.

The chain links TRBV28 to TRBJ2-1, with 9 bases lining up with TRBD2. The germline CDR1 and CDR2 sequences are MDHEN and SYDVKM. The trim removed 3 bases at V and 4 bases at J, leaving 4 bases unmatched. The CDR3 totals 15 residues. The CDR3 region has the DNA TGTGCCAGCAGTTTCCCTAGCGGGGATTACAATGAGCAGTTCTTC. Its translation is CASSFPSGDYNEQFF.

V usage is TRBV5-5 and J usage is TRBJ2-7; 7 bases are shared with TRBD2. The germline V gene encodes CDR1 SGHKS and CDR2 YYEKEE (reference sequence). The CDR3 is 14 residues long. Trimming removed 3 bases from V and 3 bases from J; junction bases left unmatched: 6. CDR3 nucleotides: TGTGCCAGCAGCTGGGGGGGAATCTACTACGAGCAGTACTTC. Protein: CASSWGGIYYEQYF.

The chain employs TRBV7-2 and TRBJ1-5; the D is unclear. Germline CDR1 reads SGHTA; CDR2 reads FQGNSA. Trimming stripped 5 bases from V and 7 bases from J, with 12 bases between. This CDR3 is 13 amino acids long. The CDR3: CASSPRLGQPQHF. The CDR3 DNA reads TGTGCCAGCAGCCCCCGGCTCGGGCAGCCCCAGCATTTT.

V is TRBV11-3 and J is TRBJ2-7; TRBD1 matches 7 bases. Trimming cost V 5 bases and J 2 bases; bases outside gene matches: 6. The CDR3 runs 14 residues. Germline assignment: CDR1 SGHNT and CDR2 YENEEA. The CDR3 spells CASSPWDRPYEQYF. CDR3 bases: TGTGCCAGCAGCCCCTGGGACAGACCCTACGAGCAGTACTTC.

This sequence joins TRBV28 and TRBJ2-1; D ambiguous. V was trimmed by 2 bases and J by 7 bases, leaving 9 bases between them. The CDR3 totals 13 residues. Germline-derived CDR1 and CDR2 are MDHEN and SYDVKM. The CDR3 loop is CASSLRYGNEQFF. Written as DNA, the CDR3 is TGTGCCAGCAGTTTACGGTACGGGAATGAGCAGTTCTTC.

Notes on this clone: At one end the junction does not follow the germline gene, possibly because of a read error. The J gene is TRBJ2-5, the V gene TRBV29-1; 11 nucleotides line up with TRBD1. The germline V gene has CDR1 SQVTM and CDR2 ANQGSEA. The CDR3 consists of 13 residues. The CDR3 DNA follows: TGCAGCGCCCGGACAGGGGGCCAAGGGACCCAGTACTTC. Translating gives CSARTGGQGTQYF.

The DNA of the CDR3 is TGCGCCAGCAGCTTGGCGGGGAACTATGGCTACACCTTC. Translating it yields CASSLAGNYGYTF. This rearrangement joins TRBV5-1 to TRBJ1-2; D unresolved. Germline V CDR1 and CDR2: SGHRS, YFSETQ. Trimming cost V 0 bases and J 2 bases, with 5 bases left between them. The length of the CDR3 is 13 residues.

V and J are TRBV7-6 and TRBJ2-1; D remains unclear. The V gene's germline CDR1 is SGHVS and CDR2 FNYEAQ. The CDR3 sequence is 16 residues long. V lost 1 base, J lost 0 bases, and 10 bases lay in between. The CDR3 DNA sequence: TGTGCCAGCAGCTTAGTAGCACTACCCTCCTACAATGAGCAGTTCTTC. Encoded protein: CASSLVALPSYNEQFF.

The gene calls are TRBV6-5 and TRBJ2-7, with 8 bases aligning to TRBD1. The ends lost 0 bases at V and 7 bases at J; junction bases unmatched: 2. The CDR3 sequence is 13 residues long. Germline CDR1 MNHEY, CDR2 SVGAGI. DNA of the CDR3: TGTGCCAGCAGTTACTCTACAGGGGGAGAGCAGTACTTC. Translated: CASSYSTGGEQYF.

The chain uses TRBV19 and TRBJ2-1; possibly TRBD1 for D (5 bases). The germline V gene encodes CDR1 LNHDA and CDR2 SQIVND (reference sequence). The CDR3 runs 17 residues. The germline V and J ends were trimmed by 1 base and 9 bases, with 22 bases remaining between them. The CDR3 DNA follows: TGTGCCAGTAGTATAGGGGTAGGCAGCAGGGTTGATGGTGAGCAGTTCTTC. Residues: CASSIGVGSRVDGEQFF.

The chain combines TRBV11-2 with TRBJ2-7, with 11 bases that match TRBD1. In germline, CDR1 is SGHAT, CDR2 FQNNGV. The CDR3 spans 16 residues. Trimming cost V 3 bases and J 9 bases; bases outside gene matches: 13. The CDR3 protein is CASSLGQGEWVGVQYF. The CDR3, as DNA: TGTGCCAGCAGCTTGGGACAGGGGGAGTGGGTTGGAGTGCAGTACTTC. The whole variable domain, filled in from reference TRBV11-2 and TRBJ2-7, reads EAGVAQSPRYKIIEKRQSVAFWCNPISGHATLYWYQQILGQGPKLLIQFQNNGVVDDSQLPKDRFSAERLKGVDSTLKIQPAKLEDSAVYLCASSLGQGEWVGVQYFGPGTRLTVT.

The chain uses TRBV4-1 and TRBJ2-7, with a possible D match to TRBD1 (6 bases). The CDR3 has 14 amino acids. CDR1 and CDR2 (germline): MGHRA, YSYEKL. Trimming removed 2 bases from V and 7 bases from J, with 15 bases in between. DNA of the CDR3: TGCGCCAGCAGCCAACGTAACAGGGCGGGTGAGCAGTACTTC. Protein sequence: CASSQRNRAGEQYF.

V usage is TRBV7-3 and J usage is TRBJ1-1; D gene unclear. The CDR3 runs to 13 residues. Trimming removed 1 base at V and 1 base at J, with 4 bases between. Germline CDR1 is SGHTA and CDR2 is FQGTGA. CDR3 loop: CASSLNRNTEAFF. DNA of the CDR3: TGTGCCAGCAGCTTAAACAGGAACACTGAAGCTTTCTTT.

The chain links TRBV4-1 to TRBJ2-1; 9 bases map to TRBD2. CDR1 is MGHRA and CDR2 is YSYEKL in the germline V gene. V gave up 3 bases and J gave up 4 bases; unmatched junction bases: 10. The CDR3 has 17 amino acids. This CDR3 is CASSHPPRGGSYNEQFF. The DNA of the CDR3 is TGCGCCAGCAGCCACCCCCCGCGGGGGGGCTCTTACAATGAGCAGTTCTTC.